The rows below give T cell receptor beta chains drawn from one sample of a study of OX40 agonist ivuxolimab in advanced cancers. The protocol was immunoSEQ multiplex PCR, while the TCRdb copy is restricted to in-frame clones and leaves out a portion. The data hold approximately 34,000 clones, with approximately 88% observed a single time. Sequencing used CD4+ or CD8+ T cells sorted from blood, obtained in a trial of the OX40 agonist ivuxolimab. These TCRs come from an adult with an advanced solid tumor such as melanoma, head and neck, liver or kidney cancer. CDR3s include the opening cysteine and the closing phenylalanine or tryptophan. The D gene is left open where the match is weak. Size is stated for part of the rows, as once, few or many counts, or as a class when the clone is expanded.

J | size | D | V | DNA | CDR3
TRBJ1-5 | NA | NA | TRBV7-9 | TGTGCCAGCAGCCCAGGTCCTCAGCCCCAGCATTTT | CASSPGPQPQHF
TRBJ1-1 | NA | NA | TRBV4-3 | TGCGCCAGCAGCCAAGCCGGGGGGAACACTGAAGCTTTCTTT | CASSQAGGNTEAFF
TRBJ1-6 | NA | NA | TRBV27 | TGTGCCAGCAGGGGGCCAGACGACTATAATTCACCCCTCCACTTT | CASRGPDDYNSPLHF
TRBJ2-7 | NA | NA | TRBV7-9 | TGTGCCAGCAGCCCCGGTACGGTCCCCGAGCAGTACTTC | CASSPGTVPEQYF
TRBJ2-7 | NA | NA | TRBV6-5 | TGTGCCAGCAGTTATACAGGAGGCGAGCAGTACTTC | CASSYTGGEQYF
TRBJ1-2 | NA | NA | TRBV30 | TGTGCCTGGGACCCTCTCGAGGTTGGCTACACCTTC | CAWDPLEVGYTF
TRBJ2-7 | NA | NA | TRBV4-3 | TGCGCCAGCAGCCAAGGTCCCATCGGAACCTACGAGCAGTACTTC | CASSQGPIGTYEQYF
TRBJ2-2 | NA | NA | TRBV11-3 | TGTGCCAGCAGCCCCACGTTGGGGGCGGCCGGGGAGCTGTTTTTT | CASSPTLGAAGELFF
TRBJ2-7 | NA | NA | TRBV6-5 | TGTGCCAGCGGACCGTGGACATCATCCTACGAGCAGTACTTC | CASGPWTSSYEQYF
TRBJ2-2 | few | TRBD2 | TRBV6-4 | TGTGCCAGCAGTGAACTAGCGGGGGGGCCGGACACCGGGGAGCTGTTTTTT | CASSELAGGPDTGELFF
TRBJ2-7 | NA | TRBD2 | TRBV4-3 | TGCGCCAGCAGCCAGGGAGCGGGGGGGCCCTACGAGCAGTACTTC | CASSQGAGGPYEQYF
TRBJ2-3 | NA | NA | TRBV4-3 | TGCGCCAGCAGCCAAGATTATAGCACAGATACGCAGTATTTT | CASSQDYSTDTQYF
TRBJ1-5 | NA | NA | TRBV10-1 | TGCGCCAGCCCTGGACAGCCCTTAGGACGCAATCAGCCCCAGCATTTT | CASPGQPLGRNQPQHF
TRBJ2-1 | NA | TRBD1 | TRBV27 | TGTGCCAGCAGCAACGGACAGGGAGTGTACAATGAGCAGTTCTTC | CASSNGQGVYNEQFF
TRBJ2-1 | NA | NA | TRBV9 | TGTGCCAGCAGCGTAATCGGGGCCCACAATGAGCAGTTCTTC | CASSVIGAHNEQFF
TRBJ2-7 | NA | NA | TRBV27 | TGTGCCAGCAGTTCCCTAGGCCGGGACGAGCAGTACTTC | CASSSLGRDEQYF
TRBJ2-7 | NA | NA | TRBV29-1 | TGCAGCGTTGGGACGGGGTTCTCCTACGAGCAGTACTTC | CSVGTGFSYEQYF
TRBJ1-2 | NA | NA | TRBV14 | TGTGCCAGCAGCCAAGATGGGCAAGGCTACACCTTC | CASSQDGQGYTF
TRBJ1-2 | NA | TRBD1 | TRBV14 | TGTGCCAGCAGCCAATCCGGGACAGGGGGATTATATGGCTACACCTTC | CASSQSGTGGLYGYTF
TRBJ2-2 | few | NA | TRBV7-8 | TGTGCCAGCAGCTTAGAAACGGGGGCCGGGGAGCTGTTTTTT | CASSLETGAGELFF
TRBJ1-1 | few | TRBD1 | TRBV4-3 | TGCGCCAGCAGCCCCAGGGGGCTCGGAGAGTCCACTGAAGCTTTCTTT | CASSPRGLGESTEAFF
TRBJ1-1 | NA | NA | TRBV27 | TGTGCCAGCAGTTCCGGGGGCACTGAAGCTTTCTTT | CASSSGGTEAFF
TRBJ2-3 | NA | NA | TRBV18 | TGTGCCAGCTCATCAGGACAGGGAGGGCCAGATACGCAGTATTTT | CASSSGQGGPDTQYF
TRBJ1-6 | NA | NA | TRBV28 | TGTGCCAGCAGTCTATCGGATACCAATTCACCCCTCCACTTT | CASSLSDTNSPLHF
TRBJ1-2 | NA | TRBD1 | TRBV7-9 | TGTGCCAGCAGCTTAGAGGACAGGGGTAATGATGGCTACACCTTC | CASSLEDRGNDGYTF
TRBJ2-5 | few | NA | TRBV7-9 | TGTGCCAGCAGTTTATTAGGGGAAGGAGAGACCCAGTACTTC | CASSLLGEGETQYF
TRBJ2-1 | NA | NA | TRBV6-6 | TGTGCCAGCTACGTATCCCGCGTTGAGCAGTTCTTC | CASYVSRVEQFF
TRBJ1-2 | NA | NA | TRBV4-2 | TGTGCCAGCAGCCAAGATCCAGGGGTAGATTATGGCTACACCTTC | CASSQDPGVDYGYTF
TRBJ2-7 | NA | TRBD1 | TRBV11-3 | TGTGCCAGCAGCCCCGGGACAGGGTCCTACGAGCAGTACTTC | CASSPGTGSYEQYF
TRBJ1-3 | NA | NA | TRBV7-7 | TGTGCCAGCAGCGAGGACAGAAGCTCTGGAAACACCATATATTTT | CASSEDRSSGNTIYF
TRBJ2-1 | NA | NA | TRBV7-9 | TGTGCCAGCAGCTTAGGAATAGGGAGCTCCTACAATGAGCAGTTCTTC | CASSLGIGSSYNEQFF
TRBJ1-3 | NA | TRBD1 | TRBV6-5 | TGTGCCAGCAAAGACAGGGGGATTACTGGAAACACCATATATTTT | CASKDRGITGNTIYF
TRBJ1-1 | NA | TRBD1 | TRBV11-1 | TGTGCCAGCAGCCCGCCGGGACAGGGGGCAGGGACTGAAGCTTTCTTT | CASSPPGQGAGTEAFF
TRBJ2-5 | NA | NA | TRBV4-3 | TGCGCCAGCAGCCAAGATCAGTCCGGGACAAGCCAAGAGACCCAGTACTTC | CASSQDQSGTSQETQYF
TRBJ2-4 | NA | NA | TRBV28 | TGTGCCAGCAGTCCGCCCGAGGTTCGACGAGCCAAAAACATTCAGTACTTC | CASSPPEVRRAKNIQYF
TRBJ1-2 | once | TRBD1 | TRBV10-3 | TGTGCCATCAGTGAGTCAGGGACAGGGGGATTAGATGGCTACACCTTC | CAISESGTGGLDGYTF
TRBJ2-2 | NA | TRBD2 | TRBV28 | TGTGCCAGCAGTTGGCGCGGGGGGGCCTCCGGGGAGCTGTTTTTT | CASSWRGGASGELFF
TRBJ1-6 | NA | NA | TRBV28 | TGTGCCAGCAGTTTACTATACGGACAGAAGGCAAATTCACCCCTCCACTTT | CASSLLYGQKANSPLHF
TRBJ2-3 | NA | NA | TRBV6-6 | TGTGCCAGTTGCCCCTCCGGGAACCCAGATACGCAGTATTTT | CASCPSGNPDTQYF
TRBJ2-3 | NA | NA | TRBV11-2 | TGTGCCAGCAGCCCCGCCGGCACAGATACGCAGTATTTT | CASSPAGTDTQYF
TRBJ2-3 | NA | NA | TRBV4-3 | TGCGCCAGCAGCCAACTCAAGGGGGGCACAGATACGCAGTATTTT | CASSQLKGGTDTQYF
TRBJ2-1 | NA | NA | TRBV9 | TGTGCCAGCAGCGTTGCTGGGTCTAGCTCCTACAATGAGCAGTTCTTC | CASSVAGSSSYNEQFF
TRBJ1-2 | NA | NA | TRBV9 | TGTGCCAGCAGCGGGGCCGGGACGACGAATGGCTACACCTTC | CASSGAGTTNGYTF
TRBJ1-2 | NA | NA | TRBV29-1 | TGCAGCGTTGATCAGGGCCTCTATGGCTACACCTTC | CSVDQGLYGYTF
TRBJ2-5 | NA | TRBD2 | TRBV27 | TGTGCCAGCAGTTTATTGGCCGGGACTATGGGAGAGACCCAGTACTTC | CASSLLAGTMGETQYF
TRBJ2-3 | NA | TRBD2 | TRBV28 | TGTGCCAGCAGTCGGCTAGCGGGGACAGATACGCAGTATTTT | CASSRLAGTDTQYF
TRBJ2-7 | once | NA | TRBV5-6 | TGTGCCAGCGAGAGACGGGGAGCCTACGAGCAGTACTTC | CASERRGAYEQYF